One sample yielded the 10 T cell receptor beta chains listed below, sequenced in a study of blood T cell repertoires in COVID-19. Libraries were prepared by immunoSEQ multiplex PCR; TCRdb keeps only in-frame clonotypes and omits some of them. This sample carries approximately 210,000 clones, 80% of them seen once, and the ten largest clones take roughly 4.5%. The sequencing sample was made of PBMCs or T cells enriched from blood (not recorded which). The receptors come from a man younger than 40 with acute COVID-19.

The chain uses TRBV5-1 and TRBJ1-1, with D unclear. This CDR3 spans 14 amino acids. Per germline, CDR1 SGHRS and CDR2 YFSETQ. The ends were cut back, 3 bases at V and 2 bases at J, with 11 bases in the middle. The CDR3: CASSSDMLNTEAFF. Written as DNA, the CDR3 is TGCGCCAGCAGCTCCGACATGCTAAACACTGAAGCTTTCTTT.

This chain links TRBV11-2 with TRBJ1-2; 7 nucleotides match TRBD1. The CDR3 length is 13 residues. Germline V gene lookup returns CDR1 SGHAT and CDR2 FQNNGV. V trimming: 4 bases; J trimming: 8 bases; junction bases outside the gene matches: 7. CDR3 sequence (DNA): TGTGCCAGCAGCTCCCGACAGGGTGGGGGCTACACCTTC. As protein: CASSSRQGGGYTF.

The chain combines TRBV28 with TRBJ1-1; the match to TRBD1 covers 7 bases. From germline, CDR1 is MDHEN and CDR2 SYDVKM. The CDR3 spans 15 residues. The J segment lost 0 bases and the V segment lost 4 bases, leaving 5 bases of the junction unmatched. The CDR3 region has the DNA TGTGCCAGCAGTTCCACAGGGGCCTTGAACACTGAAGCTTTCTTT. It encodes CASSSTGALNTEAFF.

This chain uses TRBV7-7 with TRBJ2-2; TRBD2 is a possible D gene (5 bases). Germline V gene sequence: CDR1 SSHAT, CDR2 FNYEAQ (reference sequence). The CDR3 is 15 amino acids. V was clipped by 3 bases and J by 3 bases, with 11 bases between them. The CDR3 DNA follows: TGTGCCAGCAGCTTCTCTCCCGGGGACACCGGGGAGCTGTTTTTT. It codes for CASSFSPGDTGELFF.

The genes are TRBV9 and TRBJ2-3, with D perhaps TRBD2 (6 bases). This CDR3 is built from 16 residues. V was pared by 1 base and J by 4 bases, with 16 bases between. Germline CDR1 SGDLS, CDR2 YYNGEE. CDR3 in amino acids: CASSVLRGSPADTQYF. The CDR3 region has the DNA TGTGCCAGCAGCGTACTACGGGGGTCCCCAGCAGATACGCAGTATTTT.

The J gene is TRBJ1-4, the V gene TRBV15; D is unresolved. Per the germline V gene, CDR1 is LNHNV and CDR2 is YYDKDF (reference sequence). Trimming cost V 4 bases and J 5 bases, with 14 bases left between them. The CDR3 runs 15 residues. The CDR3 bases are TGTGCCACCAGCACCCGGTCTACACTAAATGAAAAACTGTTTTTT. Translated: CATSTRSTLNEKLFF.

The V call is TRBV9, the J call TRBJ2-7; 7 bases fit TRBD1. The CDR3 extends over 15 amino acids. The germline V gene encodes CDR1 SGDLS and CDR2 YYNGEE. V gave up 4 bases and J gave up 6 bases; unmatched junction bases: 13. CDR3 sequence (DNA): TGTGCCAGCAGCCTCTCCGGGACAGAAAAAGTCGAGCAGTACTTC. It is translated as CASSLSGTEKVEQYF.

V is TRBV7-2 and J is TRBJ2-3; the D is unclear. Germline-derived CDR1 and CDR2 are SGHTA and FQGNSA. This CDR3 comprises 14 residues. Trimming took off 5 bases at V and 4 bases at J, with 13 bases between the two ends. The CDR3 DNA reads TGTGCCAGCAGCCCCCCCCCGCAGTCAGATACGCAGTATTTT. As protein: CASSPPPQSDTQYF.

The chain uses TRBV19 and TRBJ1-5; D may be TRBD1 (6 bases). This CDR3 region has 15 residues. The germline V and J ends were trimmed by 4 bases and 4 bases, with 14 bases remaining between them. The germline CDR1 and CDR2 sequences are LNHDA and SQIVND (reference sequence). CDR3 protein: CASSRGHSGNQPQHF. CDR3 nucleotides: TGTGCCAGTAGTAGGGGACATAGTGGTAATCAGCCCCAGCATTTT.

This chain connects TRBV5-1 to TRBJ2-5; TRBD1 is a possible D gene (5 bases). Trimming stripped 3 bases from V and 7 bases from J, with 22 bases between. Germline V gene lookup returns CDR1 SGHRS and CDR2 YFSETQ. The CDR3 sequence is 16 residues long. Here the CDR3 reads CASSSYSGGAQGTQYF. The CDR3 bases are TGCGCCAGCAGCTCCTACTCAGGTGGGGCTCAGGGGACCCAGTACTTC.